This T cell receptor (beta chain) was found in a study of neoadjuvant anti-PD-1 for oral cavity cancer. Across the whole study: Nivolumab at 3 mg/kg was mostly given biweekly, three to four doses, pre-surgery. General study results and limits: Higher pretreatment Treg/Th17 ratios tracked higher pretreatment blood clonality.

With 6 bases removed from V and 8 bases from J, the gap between germline ends came to 16 bases. The CDR3 is made up of 14 amino acids. In germline, CDR1 is LNHDA, CDR2 SQIVND (reference sequence). Blood libraries mostly used approximately 480 ng genomic DNA, six replicates each. Some clones are missing from TCRdb's copy, which holds only in-frame ones; the method was immunoSEQ multiplex PCR. Among some 66,000 clones listed, more than 70% were seen once. As regards this clone: What it recognizes is unknown.

PBMCs were not maintained or expanded in culture before analysis. This clonotype was sampled from a person aged 40 to 85 with oral cavity squamous cell carcinoma. The sample here was PBMCs, taken before nivolumab (anti-PD-1) treatment. J is TRBJ2-2 and V is TRBV19; the D is unclear. The CDR3 DNA is TGTGCCAGTAGCGCCTTATGGGGTAGAGGGGAGCTGTTTTTT. Its translation: CASSALWGRGELFF.